The next 19 T cell receptor beta chains were all read from a single sample in a study of shared clonotypes between healthy human individuals. Sequencing used immunoSEQ multiplex PCR; TCRdb keeps in-frame clones, though not all of them. The sample has about 2 million clones, about 95% seen once. Source material: naive CD4+ T cells sorted from blood. The subset denotes: CD45RA+ positively selected. The receptors stem from a man younger than 35 in good health.

The J gene is TRBJ1-2, the V gene TRBV2; the D gene is possibly TRBD1 (5 bases). V lost 4 bases to trimming and J lost 3 bases, with 9 bases between them. The CDR3 totals 13 residues. The germline CDR1 and CDR2 sequences are SNHLY and FYNNEI. The CDR3 DNA reads TGTGCCAGCAGTGCGAGGGGCGACTATGGCTACACCTTC. Translating it yields CASSARGDYGYTF.

This chain connects TRBV5-3 to TRBJ2-7, with TRBD1 identical over 10 bases. TRBV5-3 is annotated as an ORF whose role is uncertain. The CDR3 loop spans 12 amino acids. V lost 4 bases and J lost 6; bases outside the gene matches: 1. The CDR3 spells CARSGTGVEQYF. CDR3 nucleotide sequence: TGTGCCAGAAGCGGGACAGGGGTCGAGCAGTACTTC.

A word on this clone: Within the sample, other DNA sequences also encode this same CDR3. The chain carries TRBV30 and TRBJ1-5; 9 bases align to TRBD1. Germline-derived CDR1 and CDR2 are GTSNPN and SVGIG (reference sequence). Losses at the gene ends were 0 bases for V and 1 base for J; bases not matched to a gene: 1. CDR3 length equals 15 residues. Here the CDR3 DNA reads TGTGCCTGGAGTGTTGGACAGGGGAGCAATCAGCCCCAGCATTTT. It translates to CAWSVGQGSNQPQHF. Full variable domain (rest looked up from reference TRBV30 and TRBJ1-5): SQTIHQWPATLVQPVGSPLSLECTVEGTSNPNLYWYRQAAGRGLQLLFYSVGIGQISSEVPQNLSASRPQDRQFILSSKKLLLSDSGFYLCAWSVGQGSNQPQHFGDGTRLSIL.

J is TRBJ2-3 and V is TRBV5-1; TRBD2 matches at 7 bases. This CDR3 contains 17 residues. Losses at the gene ends were 1 base for V and 2 bases for J; bases not matched to a gene: 10. Germline CDR1 is SGHRS and CDR2 is YFSETQ. CDR3 loop: CASSLPGGSENTDTQYF. The CDR3 nucleotides read TGCGCCAGCAGCTTGCCGGGAGGCTCTGAAAACACAGATACGCAGTATTTT.

This chain connects TRBV5-4 to TRBJ2-2, with TRBD2 as a possible D gene (5 bases). The germline V and J ends were trimmed by 4 bases and 8 bases, with 6 bases remaining between them. The CDR3 totals 11 residues. CDR1 SGHNT and CDR2 YYREEE come from the germline V gene (reference sequence). In nucleotides, the CDR3 is TGTGCCAGCAGCCGGGAAGGGGAGCTGTTTTTT. Translating it yields CASSREGELFF.

Here the CDR3 reads CASSPATPPVSYGYTF. CDR3 DNA: TGTGCCAGCAGCCCCGCGACCCCTCCAGTATCCTATGGCTACACCTTC. The chain uses TRBV7-2 and TRBJ1-2, with D uncertain. The CDR3 contains 16 residues. V lost 5 bases and J lost 4, with 20 bases in between. Germline V gives CDR1 SGHTA, CDR2 FQGNSA.

On this clone itself: This same CDR3 is encoded by further DNA sequences in the sample. J is TRBJ2-7 and V is TRBV5-1; D ambiguous. Germline lookup yields CDR1 SGHRS and CDR2 YFSETQ. The CDR3 spans 13 residues. Trimming took off 1 base at V and 4 bases at J, with 9 bases between the two ends. This CDR3 is CASSLRVSYEQYF. The DNA for the CDR3 is TGCGCCAGCAGCTTGCGCGTCTCTTACGAGCAGTACTTC.

The chain has TRBV2 and TRBJ2-7; D is unclear. Germline CDR1 and CDR2: SNHLY and FYNNEI. Trimming stripped 6 bases from V and 2 bases from J, with 11 bases between. The CDR3 covers 13 residues. CDR3 DNA: TGTGCCAGCAGGCTGAGCTCTACCTACGAGCAGTACTTC. It translates to CASRLSSTYEQYF.

This clone was seen at least ten times. The chain combines TRBV28 with TRBJ1-2; no clear D. V was trimmed by 4 bases and J by 7 bases, leaving 13 bases between them. CDR3 length: 13 amino acids. CDR1 is MDHEN and CDR2 is SYDVKM in the germline V gene. CDR3 protein: CASSSRQSGGYTF. In nucleotides, the CDR3 is TGTGCCAGCAGTTCCCGACAATCCGGTGGCTACACCTTC.

This sequence joins TRBV11-2 and TRBJ2-3, with TRBD2 identical over 7 bases. CDR1 is SGHAT and CDR2 is FQNNGV in the germline V gene. There are 15 residues in the CDR3. V lost 8 bases and J lost 2; bases outside the gene matches: 10. This CDR3 reads CASSIAGRYTDTQYF. Here the CDR3 DNA reads TGTGCCAGCTCAATTGCCGGGAGGTACACAGATACGCAGTATTTT.

The chain uses TRBV11-2 and TRBJ2-3, with 10 positions matching TRBD2. The CDR3 totals 15 residues. Germline V gives CDR1 SGHAT, CDR2 FQNNGV. With V trimmed by 5 bases and J by 2 bases, 4 bases remained unmatched. The CDR3 region is CASSLSGRITDTQYF. The CDR3 DNA reads as TGTGCCAGCAGCCTTAGCGGGAGGATCACAGATACGCAGTATTTT.

On this clone itself: Other DNA sequences in this specimen translate into the identical CDR3. The chain links TRBV5-1 to TRBJ2-7; D is ambiguous. The CDR3 has 12 amino acids. V lost 1 base to trimming and J lost 6 bases, with 8 bases between them. CDR1 SGHRS and CDR2 YFSETQ come from the germline V gene. CDR3 amino acids: CASSLTGSEQYF. CDR3 sequence (DNA): TGCGCCAGCAGCTTGACCGGGTCCGAGCAGTACTTC.

This clone was observed a few times. The gene calls are TRBV30 and TRBJ1-2; the D gene is possibly TRBD1 (6 bases). The germline V and J ends were trimmed by 2 bases and 5 bases, with 21 bases remaining between them. In germline, CDR1 is GTSNPN, CDR2 SVGIG (reference sequence). The CDR3 totals 16 residues. CDR3 bases: TGTGCCTGGAGTTCCCTGGGGGGGCCGAGTTGGTATGGCTACACCTTC. The encoded protein is CAWSSLGGPSWYGYTF.

The chain uses TRBV28 and TRBJ2-2; 7 bases map to TRBD1. Germline V gene data show CDR1 as MDHEN and CDR2 as SYDVKM. This CDR3 is built from 15 residues. Trimming at V came to 6 bases and at J to 3 bases, leaving 7 bases not matched to a gene. The DNA for the CDR3 is TGTGCCAGCAGCCGTATCGACAGGGACACCGGGGAGCTGTTTTTT. Translating it yields CASSRIDRDTGELFF. The full variable domain, rest sourced from reference TRBV28 and TRBJ2-2, is DVKVTQSSRYLVKRTGEKVFLECVQDMDHENMFWYRQDPGLGLRLIYFSYDVKMKEKGDIPEGYSVSREKKERFSLILESASTNQTSMYLCASSRIDRDTGELFFGEGSRLTVL.

This chain joins TRBV6-1 and TRBJ2-1; D might be TRBD2 (5 bases). The germline V gene has CDR1 MNHNS and CDR2 SASEGT. CDR3 length: 15 amino acids. Trimming took off 9 bases at V and 0 bases at J, with 15 bases between the two ends. For the CDR3, the DNA is TGTGCCAGACATTACCGGACTCGCTCCTACAATGAGCAGTTCTTC. This encodes CARHYRTRSYNEQFF.

V gene TRBV10-3 combines with J gene TRBJ2-7, with D possibly matching TRBD2 (5 bases). Trimming cost V 7 bases and J 6 bases, with 22 bases left between them. The CDR3 has 15 residues. CDR1 and CDR2 from the germline V gene are ENHRY and SYGVKD. The DNA for the CDR3 is TGTGCCATCACCCCCCAGGAGCGGTCGTTCTCCGAGCAGTACTTC. Its translation: CAITPQERSFSEQYF.

The V gene is TRBV5-1, the J gene TRBJ2-6; D gene unclear. The CDR3 contains 15 residues. The germline CDR1 and CDR2 sequences are SGHRS and YFSETQ. The V end was cut by 5 bases, the J end by 0 bases, with 9 bases between. In nucleotides, the CDR3 is TGCGCCAGCAGTATATTAGTCTCTGGGGCCAACGTCCTGACTTTC. Translation: CASSILVSGANVLTF. The full variable domain, rest sourced from reference TRBV5-1 and TRBJ2-6, is KAGVTQTPRYLIKTRGQQVTLSCSPISGHRSVSWYQQTPGQGLQFLFEYFSETQRNKGNFPGRFSGRQFSNSRSEMNVSTLELGDSALYLCASSILVSGANVLTFGAGSRLTVL.

The CDR3 bases are TGTGCCAGTAGTCGGACCCTTTGGGACAACACCTTC. This codes for CASSRTLWDNTF. The chain is built from TRBV19 and TRBJ1-2, with D maybe TRBD1 (6 bases). V gave up 5 bases and J gave up 12 bases, with 16 bases separating them. CDR1 and CDR2 (germline): LNHDA, SQIVND (reference sequence). This CDR3 spans 12 amino acids.

To note about this clone: This sample also contains other DNA sequences that code for the same CDR3. The V gene is TRBV7-9, the J gene TRBJ1-5; D uncertain. Germline V CDR1 and CDR2: SEHNR, FQNEAQ (reference sequence). This CDR3 is 12 amino acids long. The germline V and J ends were trimmed by 5 bases and 4 bases, with 6 bases remaining between them. Here the CDR3 reads CASSLGNQPQHF. The CDR3 DNA follows: TGTGCCAGCAGCCTTGGGAATCAGCCCCAGCATTTT.